Here is one T cell receptor (beta chain) with its context. The antigen remains unidentified. V was pared by 2 bases and J by 1 base, with 5 bases between. Germline V CDR1 and CDR2: SGHNT, YYREEE (reference sequence). The CDR3 has 13 residues. The PCR made use of 60 Vbeta and 13 Jbeta primers. As handled by the study authors: Among the unique TCR beta chains that a later analysis counted, 70 million to 85 million in all, about 12 million were shared. The data were produced by immunoSEQ multiplex PCR, yet TCRdb's version contains in-frame clones alone and is incomplete. D and trimming come from the DNA, and the V and J calls and clone size come from that table. The sample has about 180,000 clones; less than 80% are singletons. The data derive from a study of cytomegalovirus exposure and HLA in healthy donors. Study details: Researchers previously reported finding 90 million to 130 million unique TCR beta sequences from about 170 million T cells. Findings and limits, study-wide: The study listed roughly 160 cytomegalovirus-associated TCR beta chains.

The V and J genes are TRBV5-4 and TRBJ2-3; D is uncertain. Material: PBMCs. The TCR was taken from a woman in her thirties or forties in good health and CMV-seronegative. The CDR3, as DNA: TGTGCCAGCAGCTTAACGGGCACAGATACGCAGTATTTT. Protein product: CASSLTGTDTQYF.